The source of this T cell receptor (beta chain) is a study of blood T cells in healthy people across ages. Healthy Caucasian individuals from Russia aged roughly 6 to 90 served as donors. V gave up 0 bases and J gave up 6 bases, with 12 bases separating them. This CDR3 contains 13 residues. In germline, CDR1 is SQVTM, CDR2 ANQGSEA. For the second PCR, which ran for about 6 to 12 cycles, a sample-barcoded 5' primer and a J-beta primer mix were used. All cDNA molecules were each tagged by a template-switch adaptor with 12 random nucleotides. TCRdb independently ran MiXCR on the 5' RACE reads; one entry per CDR3 protein. The table includes about 970,000 distinct CDR3 sequences, roughly half detected once. This clonotype turned up a few times. Its target is unknown. Study conclusions and caveats: Possibly confounding the expanded clonotype changes was the fact that donor CMV status was unknown. Naive T cell percentage strongly correlated with TCR beta diversity.

This TCR was sampled from a woman aged 55-70 years in good health. Input material: blood. The V call is TRBV29-1, the J call TRBJ2-7, with D maybe TRBD2 (6 bases). The CDR3 sequence is CSVEDRLGSEQYF. CDR3 in DNA: TGCAGCGTTGAAGACCGCCTCGGGAGCGAGCAGTACTTC.